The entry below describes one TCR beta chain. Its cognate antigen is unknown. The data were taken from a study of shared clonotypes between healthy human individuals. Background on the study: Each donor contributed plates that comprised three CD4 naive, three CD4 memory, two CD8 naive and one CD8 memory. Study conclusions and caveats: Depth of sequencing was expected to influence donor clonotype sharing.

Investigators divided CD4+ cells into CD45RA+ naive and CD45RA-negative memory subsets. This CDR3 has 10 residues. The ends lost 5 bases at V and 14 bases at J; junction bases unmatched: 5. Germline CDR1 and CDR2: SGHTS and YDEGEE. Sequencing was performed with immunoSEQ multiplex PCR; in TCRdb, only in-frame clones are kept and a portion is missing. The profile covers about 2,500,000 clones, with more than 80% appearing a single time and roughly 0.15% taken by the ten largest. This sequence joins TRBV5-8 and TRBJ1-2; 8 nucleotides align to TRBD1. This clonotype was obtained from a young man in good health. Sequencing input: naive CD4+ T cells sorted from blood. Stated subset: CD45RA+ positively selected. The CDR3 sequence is CASRTGVLTF. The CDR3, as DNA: TGTGCCAGCAGGACAGGGGTGTTAACCTTC.